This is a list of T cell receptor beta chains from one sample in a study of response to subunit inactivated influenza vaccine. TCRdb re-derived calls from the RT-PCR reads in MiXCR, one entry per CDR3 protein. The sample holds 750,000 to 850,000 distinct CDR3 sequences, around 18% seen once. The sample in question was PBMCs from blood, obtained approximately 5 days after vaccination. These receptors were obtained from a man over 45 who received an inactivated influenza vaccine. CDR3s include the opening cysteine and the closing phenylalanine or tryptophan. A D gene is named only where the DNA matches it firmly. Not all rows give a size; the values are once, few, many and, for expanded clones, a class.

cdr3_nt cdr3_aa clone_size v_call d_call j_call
TGTGCCAGCAGTTCCGGGGTGAACACTGAAGCTTTCTTT CASSSGVNTEAFF many TRBV7-9 NA TRBJ1-1
TGTGCCAGCAGTTTTGGGGCGGGAGGAGGCACAGATACGCAGTATTTT CASSFGAGGGTDTQYF once TRBV28 TRBD2 TRBJ2-3
TGTGCCTGGACCGACAGGGCGGCCGGAAACACCATATATTTT CAWTDRAAGNTIYF NA TRBV30 TRBD1 TRBJ1-3
TGTGCCAGCAGTGGCTACGGGGGCGAGCAGTACTTC CASSGYGGEQYF few TRBV25-1 NA TRBJ2-7
TGTGCCAGCACGCTGGACACCGGGGAGCTGTTTTTT CASTLDTGELFF NA TRBV18 NA TRBJ2-2
TGCAGTGCTAGAGTGGAAGGGAGAGCTTACAATGAGCAGTTCTTC CSARVEGRAYNEQFF few TRBV20-1 NA TRBJ2-1
TGCAGTGGCCTCCGGACAGCTAACCAAGAGACCCAGTACTTC CSGLRTANQETQYF NA TRBV20-1 NA TRBJ2-5
TGTGCCAGCAGCGTAGTTGGGGCCGGAGAGACCCAGTACTTC CASSVVGAGETQYF few TRBV9 NA TRBJ2-5
TGCAGTGCTACAAACCGGGCTAGCGGGAGGTACGAGCAGTACTTC CSATNRASGRYEQYF NA TRBV20-1 TRBD2 TRBJ2-7
TGTGCCAGCAGCACACTGTATAGCTCCTACAATGAGCAGTTCTTC CASSTLYSSYNEQFF NA TRBV7-6 NA TRBJ2-1
TGCAGTGCTAGAGAGGGGCGGGGGGCGCGGACTGAAGCTTTCTTT CSAREGRGARTEAFF NA TRBV20-1 NA TRBJ1-1
TGTGCCAGCTCACCACGAACGGGACGCTCAAATAATGAAAAACTGTTTTTT CASSPRTGRSNNEKLFF few TRBV18 NA TRBJ1-4
TGCAGTGCTAACAGGGGGAACACTGAAGCTTTCTTT CSANRGNTEAFF NA TRBV20-1 TRBD1 TRBJ1-1
TGTGCCACCAGTGAATTAGCGGGCGCGCAGTATTTT CATSELAGAQYF few TRBV24-1 TRBD2 TRBJ2-3
TGTGCCAGCAGCTTAAATGGGGCCAACGTCCTGACTTTC CASSLNGANVLTF NA TRBV7-3 NA TRBJ2-6
TGTGCCAGCAGCCGTGGCGGGGACTACGAGCAGTACTTC CASSRGGDYEQYF NA TRBV3-1 NA TRBJ2-7
TGTGCCAGCAGTCCTCCCGGGGAGCTGTTTTTT CASSPPGELFF many TRBV28 NA TRBJ2-2
TGTGCCAGCAGCCAAAACCCGGGACAGATTTACGAGCAGTACTTC CASSQNPGQIYEQYF NA TRBV5-5 TRBD1 TRBJ2-7
TGCAGTGCTAGGAGTGACTCCCACCATCTTACCCAGTACTTC CSARSDSHHLTQYF few TRBV20-1 NA TRBJ2-5
TGTGCCAGCAGCGCCCCAGGGGAGGGCTACACCTTC CASSAPGEGYTF NA TRBV3-1 NA TRBJ1-2
TGTGCCAGCAGCTTAACCAGGGGCTCTGAAGCTTTCTTT CASSLTRGSEAFF many TRBV7-8 NA TRBJ1-1
TGCGCCAGCAGCCAGCAGGGGGCCTACACAGATACGCAGTATTTT CASSQQGAYTDTQYF NA TRBV4-3 TRBD1 TRBJ2-3
TGTGCCAGCACCCTGGGGGGGGGGTCCCACAATGAGCAGTTCTTC CASTLGGGSHNEQFF NA TRBV6-1 TRBD2 TRBJ2-1
TGTGCCACCGGGACAAGTAATGAAAAACTGTTTTTT CATGTSNEKLFF few TRBV12-3/TRBV12-4 NA TRBJ1-4
TGTGCCAGCAGTTATTTGGGACCGCACACCGGGGAGCTGTTTTTT CASSYLGPHTGELFF few TRBV6-5 NA TRBJ2-2
TGTGCCAGCAGCGCCCGACTAGCGGGAATTAAAGAGACCCAGTACTTC CASSARLAGIKETQYF NA TRBV7-9 TRBD2 TRBJ2-5
TGTGCCAGCAGTTTACTTGGGTTTCAGCCCCAGCATTTT CASSLLGFQPQHF many TRBV12-3/TRBV12-4 NA TRBJ1-5
TGTGCCACCAGGGGGGGGGCCAACTACAATGAGCAGTTCTTC CATRGGANYNEQFF NA TRBV6-1 NA TRBJ2-1
TGTGCCAGCAGCTTGAGGACTAGCACCTACGAGCAGTACTTC CASSLRTSTYEQYF few TRBV5-5 TRBD2 TRBJ2-7
TGCAGCGTTGAAGATGGCAAGATGAACACTGAAGCTTTCTTT CSVEDGKMNTEAFF few TRBV29-1 NA TRBJ1-1
TGTGCCAGCAGCCTCCCCCAGGGTTACGAGCAGTACTTC CASSLPQGYEQYF many TRBV5-6 NA TRBJ2-7
TGTGCCAGCAGCCAAGATTGGTCATATGGCTACACCTTC CASSQDWSYGYTF NA TRBV14 NA TRBJ1-2
TGTGCCAGCAGCTTCCGGGACAGGGATGCCGGGGAGCTGTTTTTT CASSFRDRDAGELFF few TRBV5-5 TRBD1 TRBJ2-2
TGCGCCAGCAGCTTGCTGGGGACAGGGGGTAACAATGAGCAGTTCTTC CASSLLGTGGNNEQFF few TRBV5-1 TRBD1 TRBJ2-1
TGTGCCAGCAGCTTCAGGGACACTTACACCGGGGAGCTGTTTTTT CASSFRDTYTGELFF NA TRBV7-2 NA TRBJ2-2
TGCAGTGCTAATGAGGAGACCCAGTACTTC CSANEETQYF few TRBV20-1 NA TRBJ2-5
TGTGCCAGCAGCGGAGGAGGCGGTAACTATGGCTACACCTTC CASSGGGGNYGYTF NA TRBV7-2 NA TRBJ1-2
TGTGCCAGCAGTTTAAAACAGTTCCAGCCGTTCTTT CASSLKQFQPFF many TRBV28 NA TRBJ1-6
TGTGCCAGCACCATATGGTCTAGCGGACAAGAGACCCAGTACTTC CASTIWSSGQETQYF NA TRBV5-5 TRBD2 TRBJ2-5
TGTGCCAGCATTAAGAACCTCGGGGGGAGGACTGAAGCTTTCTTT CASIKNLGGRTEAFF many TRBV6-2/TRBV6-3 NA TRBJ1-1
TGCAGTGCCCGCGGGACAGGGATCAACGAGCAGTACTTC CSARGTGINEQYF NA TRBV20-1 TRBD1 TRBJ2-7
TGTGCCACCAGTGATTTGGGGGCAGGGTTTGAGCAGTTCTTC CATSDLGAGFEQFF NA TRBV24-1 NA TRBJ2-1
TGTGCCAGCAGCAGGGATCCAGGCGACTATGGCTACACCTTC CASSRDPGDYGYTF few TRBV5-5 NA TRBJ1-2
TGTGCCACCCAGGGAGGATCCTACAATGAGCAGTTCTTC CATQGGSYNEQFF NA TRBV15 NA TRBJ2-1
TGCGCCAGCAGTTCCGGGACTAGCTCCTACAATGAGCAGTTCTTC CASSSGTSSYNEQFF many TRBV4-3 TRBD2 TRBJ2-1
TGCAGGGTGTCCCCCCCCCTAACTGAAAATGAGCAGTTCTTC CRVSPPLTENEQFF NA TRBV20-1 NA TRBJ2-1
TGCAGTGCTAGAGGAGAGAATCAGCCCCAGCATTTT CSARGENQPQHF many TRBV20-1 NA TRBJ1-5
TGCAGCGTTGAAGGGACAGGGCTGGCTTTCTTT CSVEGTGLAFF many TRBV29-1 TRBD1 TRBJ1-1
TGTGCCAGCAGTTCGAACAGGGGGCGAGGAAAACTGTTTTTT CASSSNRGRGKLFF few TRBV6-5 TRBD1 TRBJ1-4
TGTGCCATCAGGAAGGGACCTGAAGCTTTCTTT CAIRKGPEAFF few TRBV10-3 NA TRBJ1-1
TGTGCCAGCAGTAGAACAAGCGGGAGTAACTACGAGCAGTACTTC CASSRTSGSNYEQYF NA TRBV6-1 TRBD2 TRBJ2-7
TGTGCCAGCAGTCCCGTGCCTAGTGGGACCGGGGAGCTGTTTTTT CASSPVPSGTGELFF few TRBV6-1 NA TRBJ2-2
TGCGCCAGCAGCCAAGAAGTACAGGGGAGGAACTATGGCTACACCTTC CASSQEVQGRNYGYTF few TRBV4-3 TRBD1 TRBJ1-2
TGTGCCAGCAGCTTAGCGTGGGACAGGGGTAACACTGAAGCTTTCTTT CASSLAWDRGNTEAFF NA TRBV7-9 TRBD1 TRBJ1-1
TGCAGCGTTGTCGGACGGCTAAACGCGAATGAGCAGTTCTTC CSVVGRLNANEQFF NA TRBV29-1 NA TRBJ2-1
TGTGCCAGCAGCGTAGACTTTCGTAGCACGCAGTATTTT CASSVDFRSTQYF NA TRBV9 NA TRBJ2-3